This T cell receptor beta chain was recovered during a study of blood T cell repertoires in COVID-19. On the study more broadly: Some COVID-19 samples were acute and others convalescent; all came from the United States, Italy and Spain. The analysed material was cDNA or gDNA that came from T cells, B-cell-depleted T cells, or PBMCs.

Germline values: CDR1 MRHNA, CDR2 SNTAGT. Trimming took 6 bases from V and 3 from J; bases not matched to a gene: 8. CDR3 size: 15 residues. This clone came up once. In the original analysis: By means of reference gene primer amplification, nucleated cell counts were estimated. Generated by immunoSEQ multiplex PCR, the TCRdb table keeps only in-frame clones and is missing some. Clone size and V and J calls were adopted from that table, with D and trimming inferred from the DNA. The sample has about 130,000 clones; around 85% are singletons. Sequencing was performed on peripheral blood. The chain combines TRBV6-4 with TRBJ2-3; 8 bases are a match to TRBD1. This receptor was obtained from a woman of 80 years or more with acute or convalescent COVID-19. The DNA for the CDR3 is TGTGCCAGCAGCCCGGACAGGGTTCGTACAGATACGCAGTATTTT. Protein product: CASSPDRVRTDTQYF.